This TCR beta chain came from a study of spatial heterogeneity in lung cancer (dated by TCRdb to the late 2010s). For the study in its entirety: More beta-chain than alpha-chain transcripts were consistently detected, likely reflecting higher beta-chain transcript abundance. TCR repertoire features were related to nonsynonymous mutation counts determined by whole-exome sequencing of tumor tissue. The study quantitatively compared TCR alpha and beta repertoires across multiple tumor regions, matched nontumor lung and blood in non-small cell lung cancer. In tumor regions, TCR transcript counts showed a strong correlation with a T cell transcriptional module score derived from matched bulk RNA-seq. In the raw uncorrected reads, each unique combination of TCR and UMI appeared more than ten times on average. Both alpha and beta chains were TCR-sequenced in approximately 200 tumor regions, some 64 matched nontumor lung samples and approximately 50 PBMC samples obtained at surgery.

The library relied on 5' RACE. The sequencer was a NextSeq 500. In the TCR library protocol, a unique molecular identifier was attached to each TCR cDNA molecule so that PCR and sequencing errors could be corrected. In the authors' own workflow: TCR identification, UMI-based error correction and CDR3 extraction were all carried out with Decombinator tools. TCRs above a frequency of 2 per 1,000, corresponding to the top 1% of the tumor frequency distribution, were defined as expanded. Expanded tumor TCRs statistically deemed absent (corrected P<0.05) from at least one tumor region were classed as regional, and all other expanded tumor TCRs were classed as ubiquitous. Renyi diversity was calculated using the R vegan package after each repertoire was subsampled 100 times to 5,000 TCRs. CDR3 similarity networks were built from amino acid triplet string-kernel similarity, with CDR3s being connected when pairwise similarity was above 0.82. In-frame beta chains were kept once TCRdb had trimmed the public reads at Q25 with fastp and called clones with MiXCR. Under each unique CDR3 protein, matching rows form one entry showing the most common genes and DNA. Clone size and V and J calls follow TCRdb, not the original study. The sample yields approximately 15,000 distinct CDR3 sequences; about 6.3% were counted once. The biggest ten clones account for about 6.8% of the sample.

As encoded in the germline V gene, CDR1 is SGHVS while CDR2 is FNYEAQ. V has 1 base trimmed and J has 4 bases trimmed; junction bases matching no gene number 5. The CDR3 holds 16 amino acids from the cysteine to the phenylalanine. The retained sequence is limited to the CDR3, 48 bases, with the frame set at the first base. This clonotype appeared many times. The target of this receptor is not known. The record has no base qualities; no much larger clone is one base away. This beta chain represents an off-target read in a library built for alpha chains; its size is of limited meaning. Paper-wide results and their limitations: The number of expanded intratumoral alpha and beta TCRs correlated with the tumor nonsynonymous mutation count. TCR-seq was estimated to cover only roughly 7% of tumor T cells for alpha chains and about 13% for beta chains. Additional single-cell paired TCR alpha and beta sequencing was considered necessary to confirm, at a functional level, the hypothesis that regional TCRs recognize regional mutations. Counts of ubiquitous and regional expanded TCRs correlated with counts of ubiquitous and regional nonsynonymous mutations, respectively.

Interpreted using the paper, the time point label stands for: sample taken at primary tumor resection. Samples were obtained from 70 to 85 patients with early-stage, untreated non-small cell lung cancer from the lung TRACERx cohort. TCR sequencing used whole RNA extracted from tumor and nontumor lung tissue, or from cryopreserved PBMC samples, without cell sorting. Patients were selected for TCR sequencing only if sufficient RNA was available from at least two tumor regions. A lung pathologist reviewed the tumor and adjacent nontumor lung specimens before the specimens were selected. The source is a male donor with early-stage non-small cell lung cancer. The sequence links TRBV7-6 to TRBJ2-3, with 10 middle bases fitting TRBD2. Source: lung tumor tissue, taken at surgery. The nucleotide sequence is TGTGCCAGCAGCTTAGACGTCCTAGCGGGAGCAGATACGCAGTATTTT. Translated, it reads CASSLDVLAGADTQYF. The CDR3, completed at both ends by the reference TRBV7-6 and TRBJ2-3 genes, gives the full variable domain GAGVSQSPRYKVTKRGQDVALRCDPISGHVSLYWYRQALGQGPEFLTYFNYEAQQDKSGLPNDRFSAERPEGSISTLTIQRTEQRDSAMYRCASSLDVLAGADTQYFGPGTRLTVL.